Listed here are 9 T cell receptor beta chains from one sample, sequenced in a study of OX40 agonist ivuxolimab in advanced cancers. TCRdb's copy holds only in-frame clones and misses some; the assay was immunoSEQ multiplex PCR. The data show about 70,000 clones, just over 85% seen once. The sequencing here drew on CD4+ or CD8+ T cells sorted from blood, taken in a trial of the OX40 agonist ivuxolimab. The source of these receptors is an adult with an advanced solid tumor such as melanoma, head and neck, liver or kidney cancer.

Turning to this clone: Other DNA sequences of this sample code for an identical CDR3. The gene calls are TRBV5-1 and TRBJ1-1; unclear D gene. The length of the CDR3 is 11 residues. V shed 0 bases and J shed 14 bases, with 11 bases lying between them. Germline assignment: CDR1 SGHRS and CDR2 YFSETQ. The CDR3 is CASSLDKVAFF. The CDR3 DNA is TGCGCCAGCAGCTTGGACAAGGTCGCCTTCTTT.

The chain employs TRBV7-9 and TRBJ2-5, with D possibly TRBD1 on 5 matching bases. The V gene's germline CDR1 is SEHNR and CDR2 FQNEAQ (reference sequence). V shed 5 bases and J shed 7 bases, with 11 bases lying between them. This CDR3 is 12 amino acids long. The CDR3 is CASSLSQGTQYF. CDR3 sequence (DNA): TGTGCCAGCAGCCTATCTCAGGGGACCCAGTACTTC.

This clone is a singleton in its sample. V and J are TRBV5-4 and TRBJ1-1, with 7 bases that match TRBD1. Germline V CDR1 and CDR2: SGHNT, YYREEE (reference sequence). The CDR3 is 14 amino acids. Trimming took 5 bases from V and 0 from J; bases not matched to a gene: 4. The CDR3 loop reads CASRQGRMNTEAFF. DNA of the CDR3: TGTGCCAGCAGACAGGGGCGGATGAACACTGAAGCTTTCTTT.

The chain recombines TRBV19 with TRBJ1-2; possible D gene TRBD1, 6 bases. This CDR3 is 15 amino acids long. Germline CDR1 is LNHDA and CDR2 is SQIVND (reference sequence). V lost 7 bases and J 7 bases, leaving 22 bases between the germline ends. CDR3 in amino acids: CASIPTQGWVAGYTF. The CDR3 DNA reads TGTGCCAGTATCCCCACCCAGGGGTGGGTCGCTGGCTACACCTTC. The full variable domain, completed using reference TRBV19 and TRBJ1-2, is DGGITQSPKYLFRKEGQNVTLSCEQNLNHDAMYWYRQDPGQGLRLIYYSQIVNDFQKGDIAEGYSVSREKKESFPLTVTSAQKNPTAFYLCASIPTQGWVAGYTFGSGTRLTVV.

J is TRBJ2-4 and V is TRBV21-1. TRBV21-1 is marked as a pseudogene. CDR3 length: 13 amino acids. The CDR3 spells CASMRGTANIQYF. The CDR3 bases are TGTGCCAGCATGAGAGGGACGGCGAACATTCAGTACTTC.

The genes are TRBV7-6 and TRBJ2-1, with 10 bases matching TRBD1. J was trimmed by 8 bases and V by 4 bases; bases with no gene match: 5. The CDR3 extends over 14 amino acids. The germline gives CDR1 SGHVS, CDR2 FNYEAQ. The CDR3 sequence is CASSSRDRGHEQFF. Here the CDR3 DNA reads TGTGCCAGCAGCTCCCGGGACAGGGGCCATGAGCAGTTCTTC. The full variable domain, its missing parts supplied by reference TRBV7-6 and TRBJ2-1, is GAGVSQSPRYKVTKRGQDVALRCDPISGHVSLYWYRQALGQGPEFLTYFNYEAQQDKSGLPNDRFSAERPEGSISTLTIQRTEQRDSAMYRCASSSRDRGHEQFFGPGTRLTVL.

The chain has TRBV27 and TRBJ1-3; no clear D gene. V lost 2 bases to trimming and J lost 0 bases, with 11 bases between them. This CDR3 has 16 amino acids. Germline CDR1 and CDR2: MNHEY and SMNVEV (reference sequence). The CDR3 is CASSLDKTYSGNTIYF. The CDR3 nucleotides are TGTGCCAGCAGTTTAGACAAAACCTACTCTGGAAACACCATATATTTT.

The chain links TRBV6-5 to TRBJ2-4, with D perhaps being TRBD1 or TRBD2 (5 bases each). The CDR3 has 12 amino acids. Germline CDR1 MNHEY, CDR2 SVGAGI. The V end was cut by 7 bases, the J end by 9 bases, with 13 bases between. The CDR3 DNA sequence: TGTGCCAGCACTGGGACGGGGAGCATTCAGTACTTC. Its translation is CASTGTGSIQYF.

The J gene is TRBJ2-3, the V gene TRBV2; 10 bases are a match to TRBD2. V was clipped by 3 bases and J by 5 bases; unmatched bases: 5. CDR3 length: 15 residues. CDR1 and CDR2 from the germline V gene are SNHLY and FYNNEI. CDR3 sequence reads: CASSELAGVQDTQYF. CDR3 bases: TGTGCCAGCAGTGAGCTAGCGGGAGTCCAAGATACGCAGTATTTT.